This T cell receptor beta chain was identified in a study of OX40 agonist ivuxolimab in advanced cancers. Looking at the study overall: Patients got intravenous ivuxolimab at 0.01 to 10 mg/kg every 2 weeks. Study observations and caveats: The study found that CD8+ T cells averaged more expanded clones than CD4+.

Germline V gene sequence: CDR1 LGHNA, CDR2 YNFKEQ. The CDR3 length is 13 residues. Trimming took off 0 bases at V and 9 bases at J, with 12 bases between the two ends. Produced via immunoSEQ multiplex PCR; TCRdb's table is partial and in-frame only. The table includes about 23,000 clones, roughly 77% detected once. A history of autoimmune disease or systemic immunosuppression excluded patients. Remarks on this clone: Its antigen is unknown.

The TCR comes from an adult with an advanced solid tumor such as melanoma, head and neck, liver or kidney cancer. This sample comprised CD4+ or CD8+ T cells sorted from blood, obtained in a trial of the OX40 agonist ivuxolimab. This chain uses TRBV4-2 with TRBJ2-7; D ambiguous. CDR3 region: CASSQDLPWGQYF. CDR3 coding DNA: TGTGCCAGCAGCCAAGATTTACCGTGGGGGCAGTACTTC.